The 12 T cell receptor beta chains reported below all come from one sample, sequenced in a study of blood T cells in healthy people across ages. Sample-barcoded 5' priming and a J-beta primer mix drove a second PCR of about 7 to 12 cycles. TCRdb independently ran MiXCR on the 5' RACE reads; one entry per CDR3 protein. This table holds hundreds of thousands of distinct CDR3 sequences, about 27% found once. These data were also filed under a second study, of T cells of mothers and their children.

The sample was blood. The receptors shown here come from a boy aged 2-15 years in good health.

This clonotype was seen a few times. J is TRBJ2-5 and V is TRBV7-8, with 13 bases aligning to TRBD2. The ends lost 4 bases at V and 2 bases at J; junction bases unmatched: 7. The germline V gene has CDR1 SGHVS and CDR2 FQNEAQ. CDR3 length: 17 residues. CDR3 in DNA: TGTGCCAGCAGCTCGTTACCGGGACTAGCGGGACAAGAGACCCAGTACTTC. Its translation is CASSSLPGLAGQETQYF.

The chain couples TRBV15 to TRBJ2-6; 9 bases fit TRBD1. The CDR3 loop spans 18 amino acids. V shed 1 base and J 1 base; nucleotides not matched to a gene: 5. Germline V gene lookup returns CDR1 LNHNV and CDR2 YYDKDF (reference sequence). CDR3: CATSRGDRVGSGANVLTF. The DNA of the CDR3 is TGTGCCACCAGCAGAGGGGACAGGGTTGGGTCTGGGGCCAACGTCCTGACTTTC.

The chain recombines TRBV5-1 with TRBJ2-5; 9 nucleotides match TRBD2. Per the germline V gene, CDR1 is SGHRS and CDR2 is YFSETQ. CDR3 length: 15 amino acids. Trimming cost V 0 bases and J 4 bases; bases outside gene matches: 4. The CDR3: CASSLDSGSLETQYF. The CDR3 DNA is TGCGCCAGCAGCTTGGATAGCGGGAGCTTAGAGACCCAGTACTTC. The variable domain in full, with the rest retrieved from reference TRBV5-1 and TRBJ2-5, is KAGVTQTPRYLIKTRGQQVTLSCSPISGHRSVSWYQQTPGQGLQFLFEYFSETQRNKGNFPGRFSGRQFSNSRSEMNVSTLELGDSALYLCASSLDSGSLETQYFGPGTRLLVL.

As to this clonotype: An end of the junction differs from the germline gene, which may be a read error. CDR3 DNA sequence: TGTGCCAGCAGTTATTCCGGACTAGCTTTTGAAGAGACCCAGTCCTTC. It encodes CASSYSGLAFEETQSF. The chain recombines TRBV7-9 with TRBJ2-5; 8 bases map to TRBD2. The CDR3 totals 16 residues. The germline V gene has CDR1 SEHNR and CDR2 FQNEAQ (reference sequence).

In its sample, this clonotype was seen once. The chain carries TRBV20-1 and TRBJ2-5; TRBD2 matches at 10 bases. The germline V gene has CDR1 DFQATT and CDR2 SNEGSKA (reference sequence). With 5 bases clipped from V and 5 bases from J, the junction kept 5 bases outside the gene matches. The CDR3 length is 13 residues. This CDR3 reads CSAPGLASETQYF. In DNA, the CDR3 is TGCAGTGCTCCGGGACTAGCGTCGGAGACCCAGTACTTC.

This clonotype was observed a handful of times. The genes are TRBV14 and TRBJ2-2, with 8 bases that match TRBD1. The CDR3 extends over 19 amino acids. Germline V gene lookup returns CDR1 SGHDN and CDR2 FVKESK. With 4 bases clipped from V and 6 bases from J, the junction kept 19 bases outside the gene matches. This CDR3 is CASSLWTGSNLMVPGELFF. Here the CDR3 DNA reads TGTGCCAGCAGCCTTTGGACAGGGAGCAACTTGATGGTGCCCGGGGAGCTGTTTTTT.

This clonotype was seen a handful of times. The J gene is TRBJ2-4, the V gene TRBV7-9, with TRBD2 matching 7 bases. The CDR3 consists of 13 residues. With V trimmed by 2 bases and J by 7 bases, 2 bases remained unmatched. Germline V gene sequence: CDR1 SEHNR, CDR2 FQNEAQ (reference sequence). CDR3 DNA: TGTGCCAGCAGCTTACCAGCGGGGAACATTCAGTACTTC. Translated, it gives CASSLPAGNIQYF.

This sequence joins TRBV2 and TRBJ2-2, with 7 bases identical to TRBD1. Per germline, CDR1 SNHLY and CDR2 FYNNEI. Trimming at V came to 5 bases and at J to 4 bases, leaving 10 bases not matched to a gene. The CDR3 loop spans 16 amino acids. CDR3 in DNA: TGTGCCAGCAGTCCCCCCGGGACAGCCACCACCGGGGAGCTGTTTTTT. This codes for CASSPPGTATTGELFF.

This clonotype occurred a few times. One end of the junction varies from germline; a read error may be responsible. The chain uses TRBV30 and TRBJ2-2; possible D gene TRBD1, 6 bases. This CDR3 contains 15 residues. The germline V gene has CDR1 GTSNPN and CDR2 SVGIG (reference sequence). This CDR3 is CAWNKQGWNTGELFF. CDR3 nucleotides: TGCGCCTGGAACAAACAGGGCTGGAACACCGGGGAGCTGTTTTTT.

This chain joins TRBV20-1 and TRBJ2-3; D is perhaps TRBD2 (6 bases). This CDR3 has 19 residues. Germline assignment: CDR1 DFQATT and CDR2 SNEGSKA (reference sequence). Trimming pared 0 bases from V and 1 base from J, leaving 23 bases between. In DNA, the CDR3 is TGCAGTGCTAGAGATCTTTTTACGCCTAGCGAGCATCGCACAGATACGCAGTATTTT. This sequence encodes CSARDLFTPSEHRTDTQYF.

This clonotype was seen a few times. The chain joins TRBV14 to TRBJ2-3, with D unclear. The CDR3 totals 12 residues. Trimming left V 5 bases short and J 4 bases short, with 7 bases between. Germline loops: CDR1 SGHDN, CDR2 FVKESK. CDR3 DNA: TGTGCCAGCAGCGCCCCCCCAGATACGCAGTATTTT. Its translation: CASSAPPDTQYF.

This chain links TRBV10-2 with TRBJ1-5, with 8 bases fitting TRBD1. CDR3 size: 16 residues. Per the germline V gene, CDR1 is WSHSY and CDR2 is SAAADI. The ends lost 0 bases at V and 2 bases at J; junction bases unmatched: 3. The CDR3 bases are TGCGCCAGCAGTGAGTCCGACAGGGGTGGCAATCAGCCCCAGCATTTT. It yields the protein CASSESDRGGNQPQHF.